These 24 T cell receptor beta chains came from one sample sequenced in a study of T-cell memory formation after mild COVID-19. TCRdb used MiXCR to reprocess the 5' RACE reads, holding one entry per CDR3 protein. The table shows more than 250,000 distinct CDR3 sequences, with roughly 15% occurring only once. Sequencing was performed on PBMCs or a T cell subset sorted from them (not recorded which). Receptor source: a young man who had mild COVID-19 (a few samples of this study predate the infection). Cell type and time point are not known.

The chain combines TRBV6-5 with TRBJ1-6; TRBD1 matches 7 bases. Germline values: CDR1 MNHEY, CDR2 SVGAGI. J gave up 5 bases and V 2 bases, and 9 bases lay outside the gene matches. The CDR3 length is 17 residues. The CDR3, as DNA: TGTGCCAGCAGTTACAATGACAGGGTTTTCGATAATTCACCCCTCCACTTT. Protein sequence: CASSYNDRVFDNSPLHF.

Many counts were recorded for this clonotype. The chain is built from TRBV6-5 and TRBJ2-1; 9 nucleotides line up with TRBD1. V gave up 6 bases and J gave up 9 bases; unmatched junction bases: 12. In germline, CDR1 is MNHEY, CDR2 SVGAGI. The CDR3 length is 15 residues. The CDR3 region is CASSPRGTGHREQFF. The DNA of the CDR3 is TGTGCCAGCAGCCCACGCGGGACAGGGCATCGTGAGCAGTTCTTC.

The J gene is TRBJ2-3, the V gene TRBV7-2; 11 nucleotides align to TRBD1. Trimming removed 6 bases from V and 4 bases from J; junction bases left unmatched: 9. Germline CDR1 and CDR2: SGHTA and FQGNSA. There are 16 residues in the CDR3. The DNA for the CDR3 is TGTGCCAGCAGTAGTCCCGGACAGGGGGCGTCAGATACGCAGTATTTT. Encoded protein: CASSSPGQGASDTQYF.

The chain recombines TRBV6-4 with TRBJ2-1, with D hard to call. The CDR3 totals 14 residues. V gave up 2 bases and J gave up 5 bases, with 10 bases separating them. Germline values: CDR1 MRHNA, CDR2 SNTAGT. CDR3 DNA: TGTGCCAGCAGTGACAATGGGCTTAACAATGAGCAGTTCTTC. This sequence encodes CASSDNGLNNEQFF.

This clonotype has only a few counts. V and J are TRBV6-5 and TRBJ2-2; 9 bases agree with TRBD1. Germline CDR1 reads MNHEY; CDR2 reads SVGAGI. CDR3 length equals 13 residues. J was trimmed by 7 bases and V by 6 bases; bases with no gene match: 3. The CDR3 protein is CASRQGAGGELFF. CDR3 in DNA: TGTGCCAGCAGACAGGGGGCGGGCGGGGAGCTGTTTTTT.

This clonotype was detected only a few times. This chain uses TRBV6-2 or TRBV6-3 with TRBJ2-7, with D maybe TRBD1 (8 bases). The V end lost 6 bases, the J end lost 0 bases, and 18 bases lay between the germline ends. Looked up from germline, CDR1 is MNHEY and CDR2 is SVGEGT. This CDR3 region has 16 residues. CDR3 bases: TGTGCCAGCAGGGATCCAGGGGGCGGGAGCTCCTACGAGCAGTACTTC. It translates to CASRDPGGGSSYEQYF.

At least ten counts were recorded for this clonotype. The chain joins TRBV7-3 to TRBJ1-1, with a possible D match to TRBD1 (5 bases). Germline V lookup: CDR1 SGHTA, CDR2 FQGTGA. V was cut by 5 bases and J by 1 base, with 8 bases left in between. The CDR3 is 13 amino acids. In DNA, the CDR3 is TGTGCCAGCAGCACTCAGGGGAACACTGAAGCTTTCTTT. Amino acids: CASSTQGNTEAFF. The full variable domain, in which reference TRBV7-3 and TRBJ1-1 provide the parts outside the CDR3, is GAGVSQTPSNKVTEKGKYVELRCDPISGHTALYWYRQSLGQGPEFLIYFQGTGAADDSGLPNDRFFAVRPEGSVSTLKIQRTERGDSAVYLCASSTQGNTEAFFGQGTRLTVV.

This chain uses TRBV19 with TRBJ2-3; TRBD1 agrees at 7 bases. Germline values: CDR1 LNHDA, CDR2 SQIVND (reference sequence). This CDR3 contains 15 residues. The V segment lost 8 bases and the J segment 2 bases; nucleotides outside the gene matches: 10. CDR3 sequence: CASGGAGGITDTQYF. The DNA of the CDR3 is TGTGCCAGTGGTGGAGCAGGGGGAATCACAGATACGCAGTATTTT.

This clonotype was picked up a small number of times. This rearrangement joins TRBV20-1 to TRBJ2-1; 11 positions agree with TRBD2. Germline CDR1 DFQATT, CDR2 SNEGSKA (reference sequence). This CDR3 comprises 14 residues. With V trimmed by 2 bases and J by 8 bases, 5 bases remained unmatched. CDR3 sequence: CSARNSGGVDEQFF. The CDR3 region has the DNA TGCAGTGCTAGAAATAGCGGGGGGGTGGATGAGCAGTTCTTC.

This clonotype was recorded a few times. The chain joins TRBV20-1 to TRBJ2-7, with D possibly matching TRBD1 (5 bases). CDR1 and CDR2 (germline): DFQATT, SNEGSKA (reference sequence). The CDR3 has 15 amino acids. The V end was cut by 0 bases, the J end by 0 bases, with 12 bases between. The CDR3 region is CSARDPQESSYEQYV. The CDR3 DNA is TGCAGTGCTAGAGATCCACAGGAGAGCTCCTACGAGCAGTACGTC.

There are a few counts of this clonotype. CDR3 coding DNA: TGTGCCAGCAGTTACATTCGGGACACAGATACGCAGTATTTT. Encoded protein: CASSYIRDTDTQYF. This chain links TRBV6-2 or TRBV6-3 with TRBJ2-3; maybe TRBD2 (5 bases). This CDR3 is 14 amino acids long. In germline, CDR1 is MNHEY, CDR2 SVGEGT. V was cut by 2 bases and J by 2 bases, with 8 bases left in between.

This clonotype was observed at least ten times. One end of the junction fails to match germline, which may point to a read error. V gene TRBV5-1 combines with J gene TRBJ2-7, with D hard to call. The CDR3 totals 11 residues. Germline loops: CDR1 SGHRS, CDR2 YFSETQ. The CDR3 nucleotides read TGTGCCAGCAGCTTGAACTACGAGCAGTACTTC. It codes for CASSLNYEQYF.

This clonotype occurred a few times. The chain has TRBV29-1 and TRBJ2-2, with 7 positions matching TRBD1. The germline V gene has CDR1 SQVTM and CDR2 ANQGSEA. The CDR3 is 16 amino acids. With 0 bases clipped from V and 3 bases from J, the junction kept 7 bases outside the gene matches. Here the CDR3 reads CSVEDRTGDDTGELFF. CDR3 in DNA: TGCAGCGTTGAAGACCGGACAGGAGATGACACCGGGGAGCTGTTTTTT.

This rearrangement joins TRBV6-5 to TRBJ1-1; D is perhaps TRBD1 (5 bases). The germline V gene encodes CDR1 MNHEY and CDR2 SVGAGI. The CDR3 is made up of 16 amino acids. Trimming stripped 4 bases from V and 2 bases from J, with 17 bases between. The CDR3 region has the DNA TGTGCCAGCAGTTCCGACGGTAGGGGTAGAAACACTGAAGCTTTCTTT. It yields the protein CASSSDGRGRNTEAFF.

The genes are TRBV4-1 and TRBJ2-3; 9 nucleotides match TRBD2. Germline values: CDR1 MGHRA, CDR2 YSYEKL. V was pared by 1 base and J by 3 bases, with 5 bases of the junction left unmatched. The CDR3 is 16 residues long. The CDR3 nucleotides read TGCGCCAGCAGCCAAGGTCCGGGACTAGCAACAGATACGCAGTATTTT. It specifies CASSQGPGLATDTQYF.

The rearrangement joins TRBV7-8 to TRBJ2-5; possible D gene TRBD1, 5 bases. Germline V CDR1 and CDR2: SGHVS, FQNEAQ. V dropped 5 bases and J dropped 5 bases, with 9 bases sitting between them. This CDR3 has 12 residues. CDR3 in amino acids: CASSKAGETQYF. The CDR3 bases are TGTGCCAGCAGCAAGGCAGGGGAGACCCAGTACTTC.

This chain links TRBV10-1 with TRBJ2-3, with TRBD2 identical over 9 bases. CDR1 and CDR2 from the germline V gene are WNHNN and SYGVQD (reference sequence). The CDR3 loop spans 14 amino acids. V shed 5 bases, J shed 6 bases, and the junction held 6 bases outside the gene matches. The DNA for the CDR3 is TGCGCCAGCAGTCTAGCGGGGACCCGGGATACGCAGTATTTT. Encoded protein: CASSLAGTRDTQYF.

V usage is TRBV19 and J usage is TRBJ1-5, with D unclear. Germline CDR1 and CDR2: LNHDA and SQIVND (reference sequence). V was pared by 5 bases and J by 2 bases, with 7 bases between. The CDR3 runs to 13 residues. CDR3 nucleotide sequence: TGTGCCAGTAGTGCGTCAGGCAATCAGCCCCAGCATTTT. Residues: CASSASGNQPQHF.

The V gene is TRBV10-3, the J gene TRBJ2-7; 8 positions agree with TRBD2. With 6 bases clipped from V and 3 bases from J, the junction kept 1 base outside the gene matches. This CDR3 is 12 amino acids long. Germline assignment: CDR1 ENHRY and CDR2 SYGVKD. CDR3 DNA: TGTGCCATCAGCGGGGGGGGCTACGAGCAGTACGTC. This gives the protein CAISGGGYEQYV.

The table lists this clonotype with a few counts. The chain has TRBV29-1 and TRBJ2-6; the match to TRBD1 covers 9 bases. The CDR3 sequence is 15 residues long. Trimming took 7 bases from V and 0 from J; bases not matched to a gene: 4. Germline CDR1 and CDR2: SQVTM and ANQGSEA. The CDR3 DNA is TGCAGCGCCGGACAGGGGAGCTCTGGGGCCAACGTCCTGACTTTC. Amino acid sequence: CSAGQGSSGANVLTF. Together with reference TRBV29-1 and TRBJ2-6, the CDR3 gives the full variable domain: SAVISQKPSRDICQRGTSLTIQCQVDSQVTMMFWYRQQPGQSLTLIATANQGSEATYESGFVIDKFPISRPNLTFSTLTVSNMSPEDSSIYLCSAGQGSSGANVLTFGAGSRLTVL.

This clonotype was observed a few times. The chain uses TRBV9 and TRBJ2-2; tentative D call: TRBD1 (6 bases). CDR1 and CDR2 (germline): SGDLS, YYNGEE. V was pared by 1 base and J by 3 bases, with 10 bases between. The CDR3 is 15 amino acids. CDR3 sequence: CASSVQGTYTGELFF. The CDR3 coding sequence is TGTGCCAGCAGCGTACAGGGGACCTACACCGGGGAGCTGTTTTTT.

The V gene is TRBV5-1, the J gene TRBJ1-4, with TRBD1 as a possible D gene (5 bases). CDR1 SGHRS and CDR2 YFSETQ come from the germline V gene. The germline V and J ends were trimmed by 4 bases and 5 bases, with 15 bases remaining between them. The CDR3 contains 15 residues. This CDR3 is CASSTGTAENEKLFF. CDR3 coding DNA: TGCGCCAGCAGCACCGGGACCGCTGAGAATGAAAAACTGTTTTTT. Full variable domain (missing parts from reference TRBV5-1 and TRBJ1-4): KAGVTQTPRYLIKTRGQQVTLSCSPISGHRSVSWYQQTPGQGLQFLFEYFSETQRNKGNFPGRFSGRQFSNSRSEMNVSTLELGDSALYLCASSTGTAENEKLFFGSGTQLSVL.

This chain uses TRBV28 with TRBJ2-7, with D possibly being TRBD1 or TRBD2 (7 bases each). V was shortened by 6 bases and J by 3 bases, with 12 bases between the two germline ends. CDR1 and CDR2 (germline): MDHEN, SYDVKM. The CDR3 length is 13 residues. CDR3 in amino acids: CASRGGDSYEQYV. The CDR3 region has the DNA TGTGCCAGCAGAGGGGGGGACAGCTACGAGCAGTACGTC.

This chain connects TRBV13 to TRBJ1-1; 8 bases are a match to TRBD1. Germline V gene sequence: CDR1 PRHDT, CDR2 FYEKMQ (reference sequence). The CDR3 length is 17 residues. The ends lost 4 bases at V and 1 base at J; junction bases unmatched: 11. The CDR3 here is CASSSKYRGSANTEAFF. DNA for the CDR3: TGTGCCAGCAGCTCGAAATACAGGGGGTCAGCGAACACTGAAGCTTTCTTT. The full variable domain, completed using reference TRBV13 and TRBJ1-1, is AAGVIQSPRHLIKEKRETATLKCYPIPRHDTVYWYQQGPGQDPQFLISFYEKMQSDKGSIPDRFSAQQFSDYHSELNMSSLELGDSALYFCASSSKYRGSANTEAFFGQGTRLTVV.